This T cell receptor (beta chain) emerged from a study of beta chain features in type 1 diabetes. Findings of the study overall: The naive, central memory and Treg TCRB repertoires looked more alike in patients than they did in healthy donors.

Germline loops: CDR1 KGHSH, CDR2 LQKENI. The CDR3 length is 15 residues. Germline trimming cut 2 bases from V and 6 bases from J; bases unmatched to any gene: 9. Blood was drawn once from each donor into heparinised tubes. The draws averaged approximately 110 mL. CD4+ cells of the naive, central memory, regulatory and stem cell-like memory types were sorted via CD45RO/CCR7/CD25/CD127/CD95/CD27. Each population that was sorted was more than 98% pure. This clone was picked up a small number of times. Its antigen is unknown. Expressed TCRB transcripts were sequenced because the entire RNA isolate underwent reverse transcription. The method was immunoSEQ multiplex PCR; TCRdb's version includes in-frame clones alone and lacks a portion of them. Of 250,000 or so clones in the sample, 25% to 35% are singletons; the top ten hold around 4%.

The chain combines TRBV18 with TRBJ1-2, with 7 bases that match TRBD1. The sequencing input was central memory CD4+ T cells from blood. The TCR sequence derives from a young man in good health. Here the CDR3 DNA reads TGTGCCAGCTCACCAAGTGGACAGGCCATCGATGGCTACACCTTC. Translated, it gives CASSPSGQAIDGYTF.